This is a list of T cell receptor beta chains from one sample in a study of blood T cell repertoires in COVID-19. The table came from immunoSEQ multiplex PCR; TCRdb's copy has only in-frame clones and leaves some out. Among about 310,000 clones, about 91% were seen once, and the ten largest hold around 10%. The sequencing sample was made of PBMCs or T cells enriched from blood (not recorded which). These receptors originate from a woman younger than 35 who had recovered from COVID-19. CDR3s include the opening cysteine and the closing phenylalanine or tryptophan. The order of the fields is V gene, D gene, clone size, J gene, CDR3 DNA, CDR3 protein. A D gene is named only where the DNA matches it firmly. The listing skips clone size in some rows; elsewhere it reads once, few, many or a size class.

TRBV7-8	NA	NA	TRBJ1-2	TGTGCCAGCAGCTCCAGTGGGCAATACTATGGCTACACCTTC	CASSSSGQYYGYTF
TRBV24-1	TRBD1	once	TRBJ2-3	TGTGCCACCAGTGATCTAACAGGGGGTTGGGATACGCAGTATTTT	CATSDLTGGWDTQYF
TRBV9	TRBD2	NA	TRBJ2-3	TGTGCCAGCAGCGTAGTCTTGGCGGGGGCAGATACGCAGTATTTT	CASSVVLAGADTQYF
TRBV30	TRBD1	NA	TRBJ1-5	TGTGCCTGGAGCACAGGGGGCTCTCAGCCCCAGCATTTT	CAWSTGGSQPQHF
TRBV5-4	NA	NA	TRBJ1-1	TGTGCCAGCAGCTTGGAAGGGAGGAGCACTGAAGCTTTCTTT	CASSLEGRSTEAFF
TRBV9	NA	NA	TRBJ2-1	TGTGCCAGCAGCGTAGTACATAACAATGAGCAGTTCTTC	CASSVVHNNEQFF
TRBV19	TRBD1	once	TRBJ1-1	TGTGCCAGTACCACGGGGACAGGGAACACTGAAGCTTTCTTT	CASTTGTGNTEAFF
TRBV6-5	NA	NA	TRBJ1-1	TGTGCCAGCAGTTACTCCCCATACAAGAACACTGAAGCTTTCTTT	CASSYSPYKNTEAFF
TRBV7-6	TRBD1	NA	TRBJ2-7	TGTGCCAGCAGCACCGGGACAGGCGAGCAGTACTTC	CASSTGTGEQYF
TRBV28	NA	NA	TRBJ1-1	TGTGCCAGCAGTTTATACGGGGAAACTGAAGCTTTCTTT	CASSLYGETEAFF
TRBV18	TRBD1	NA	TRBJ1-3	TGTGCCAGCTCACCTAACAGGGGGCCTGGAAACACCATATATTTT	CASSPNRGPGNTIYF
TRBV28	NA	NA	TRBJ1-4	TGTGCCAGCAGTTCGGACAGCGCAACTAATGAAAAACTGTTTTTT	CASSSDSATNEKLFF
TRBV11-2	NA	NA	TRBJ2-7	TGTGCCAGCAGCTTAGGGGCCTCCTATTGGATCTCCTACGAGCAGTACTTC	CASSLGASYWISYEQYF
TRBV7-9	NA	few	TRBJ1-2	TGTGCCAGCAGCTTAGTCAACTCCACCCCCACCTTC	CASSLVNSTPTF
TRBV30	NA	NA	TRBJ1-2	TGTGCCTGGAGTGTCGGGGGTATCTATGGCTACACCTTC	CAWSVGGIYGYTF
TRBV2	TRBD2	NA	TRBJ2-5	TGTGCCAGCACTGAACGCGGGGGGGCCCGGGAGACCCAGTACTTC	CASTERGGARETQYF
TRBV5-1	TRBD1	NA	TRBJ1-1	TGCGCCAGCAGCTTCGGAAGACAGGGACAGAACACTGAAGCTTTCTTT	CASSFGRQGQNTEAFF
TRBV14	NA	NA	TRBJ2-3	TGTGCCAGCAGCCAAGCTTATACGCAGTATTTT	CASSQAYTQYF
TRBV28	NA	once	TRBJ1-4	TGTGCCAGCAGCTCCGCCGCCACTACTGCAACTAATGAAAAACTGTTTTTT	CASSSAATTATNEKLFF
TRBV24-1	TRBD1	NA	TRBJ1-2	TGTGCCACCAGTGATGCCCGGGACAGGGAAGACTATGGCTACACCTTC	CATSDARDREDYGYTF
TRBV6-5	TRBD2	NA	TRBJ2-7	TGTGCCAGCATTCCCCTAGCGGGGGGTTCCTACGAGCAGTACTTC	CASIPLAGGSYEQYF
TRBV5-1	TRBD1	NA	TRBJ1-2	TGCGCCAGCAGCCCAGGACAGGGCATCGGTGGCTACACCTTC	CASSPGQGIGGYTF
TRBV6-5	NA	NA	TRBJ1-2	TGTGCCAGCAGAAAACAGGGATGGAGCTATGGCTACACCTTC	CASRKQGWSYGYTF
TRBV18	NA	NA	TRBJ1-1	TGTGCCAGCTCACCACTTCCCCGCAGGTTAGACACTGAAGCTTTCTTT	CASSPLPRRLDTEAFF
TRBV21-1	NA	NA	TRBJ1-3	TGTGCCAGCAGCAAAGGGGAGGGCCCCTCTGGAAACACCATATATTTT	CASSKGEGPSGNTIYF
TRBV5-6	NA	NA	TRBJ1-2	TGTGCCAGCAGCTTTGGGGCCGACCTAAACTATGGCTACACCTTC	CASSFGADLNYGYTF
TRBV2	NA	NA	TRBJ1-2	TGTGCCAGCAGTGAAATGTCAGGGGTTACCTATGGCTACACCTTC	CASSEMSGVTYGYTF
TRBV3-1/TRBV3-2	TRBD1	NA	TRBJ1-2	TGTGCCAGCAGCCAAGAAATTCGGGACAGGGCGTTTGAAGACTATGGCTACACCTTC	CASSQEIRDRAFEDYGYTF
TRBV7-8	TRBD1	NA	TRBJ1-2	TGTGCCAGCAGCCCACACCGGGACAGTAACTATGGCTACACCTTC	CASSPHRDSNYGYTF
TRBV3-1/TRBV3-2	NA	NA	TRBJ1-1	TGTGCCAGCAGCCAAGGTCAGGGCACTGAAGCTTTCTTT	CASSQGQGTEAFF
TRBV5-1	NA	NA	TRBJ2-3	TGCGCCTCCAGCAGGCGGGGTCGGGTCACAGATACGCAGTATTTT	CASSRRGRVTDTQYF
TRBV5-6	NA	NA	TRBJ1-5	TGTGCCAGCAGCTTCGGACTGAGCAATCAGCCCCAGCATTTT	CASSFGLSNQPQHF
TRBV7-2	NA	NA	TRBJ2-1	TGTGCCAGCAGCTTTCTGCCAGTATACAATGAGCAGTTCTTC	CASSFLPVYNEQFF
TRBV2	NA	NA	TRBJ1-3	TGTGCCAGCACAGGGATTCTCTCTGGAAACACCATATATTTT	CASTGILSGNTIYF
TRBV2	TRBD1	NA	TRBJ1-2	TGTGCCAGCAGACCAACCTCAGGGGGCATTGGCTACACCTTC	CASRPTSGGIGYTF
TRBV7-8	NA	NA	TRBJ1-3	TGTGCCAGCAGCGAAACGGGTGGTGGAAACACCATATATTTT	CASSETGGGNTIYF
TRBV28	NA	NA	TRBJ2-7	TGTGCCAGCAGTAATACAGGTGTGAAGCAGTACTTC	CASSNTGVKQYF
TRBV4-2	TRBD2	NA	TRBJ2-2	TGTGCCAGCAGCCAAGAAAATCCCTTAGCGGGGCTCACCGGGGAGCTGTTTTTT	CASSQENPLAGLTGELFF
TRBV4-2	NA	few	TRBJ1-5	TGTGCCAGCAGCCAAGATGGACAAAATCAGCCCCAGCATTTT	CASSQDGQNQPQHF
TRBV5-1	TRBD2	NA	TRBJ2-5	TGCGCCAGCAGTTGGAGCGGGAGGCCCCTCCAAGAGACCCAGTACTTC	CASSWSGRPLQETQYF
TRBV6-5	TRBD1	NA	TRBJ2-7	TGTGCCAGCAGTTACGACAGGGAGAGGTACGAGCAGTACTTC	CASSYDRERYEQYF
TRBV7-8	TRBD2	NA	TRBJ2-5	TGTGCCAGCAGCTTAGAGGGGACTAGAGCCGAGACCCAGTACTTC	CASSLEGTRAETQYF
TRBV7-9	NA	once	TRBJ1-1	TGTGCCAGCTTGGAACCGGGGAGGACTGAAGCTTTCTTT	CASLEPGRTEAFF
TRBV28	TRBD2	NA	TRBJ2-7	TGTGCCAGCAGTCCCAGCGCGGCGGGGGGTACCTACGAGCAGTACTTC	CASSPSAAGGTYEQYF
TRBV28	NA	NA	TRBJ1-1	TGTGCCAGCAGTTTGGGAGAGCCGGACAGCTTGAACACTGAAGCTTTCTTT	CASSLGEPDSLNTEAFF
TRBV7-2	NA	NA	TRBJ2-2	TGTGCCAGCAGCTTAGTAGGGGGGGCGCAGGCCGGGGAGCTGTTTTTT	CASSLVGGAQAGELFF
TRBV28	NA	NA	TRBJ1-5	TGTGCCAGCAGTTCCCAGTATAGCAATCAGCCCCAGCATTTT	CASSSQYSNQPQHF
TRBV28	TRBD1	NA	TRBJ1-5	TGTGCCAGCAGTGGGACAGGAAGACAGCCCCAGCATTTT	CASSGTGRQPQHF
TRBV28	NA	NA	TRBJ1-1	TGTGCCAGCAGTTTAGAGGGGGGGCCTGAAGCTTTCTTT	CASSLEGGPEAFF
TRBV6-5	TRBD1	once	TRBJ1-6	TGTGCCAGCAGTTACTCGCACAGGGGGAACTCACCCCTCCACTTT	CASSYSHRGNSPLHF
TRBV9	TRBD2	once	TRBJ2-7	TGTGCCAGCAGCCCTCGGGGGACTAGCGGTCCCTACGAGCAGTACTTC	CASSPRGTSGPYEQYF
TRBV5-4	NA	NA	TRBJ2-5	TGTGCCAGCAGCTTGAGCACTAGGGAGACCCAGTACTTC	CASSLSTRETQYF
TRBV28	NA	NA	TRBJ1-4	TGTGCCAGCAGTTTAGGACAGACCTTTAATGAAAAACTGTTTTTT	CASSLGQTFNEKLFF
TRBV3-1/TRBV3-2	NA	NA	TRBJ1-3	TGTGCCAGCAGCCACCCTATGTGGGAGGTTGGAAACACCATATATTTT	CASSHPMWEVGNTIYF